This T cell receptor beta chain was captured in a study of blood T cell repertoires in COVID-19. Looking at the study overall: PBMCs, B-cell-depleted T cells, or T cells provided the cDNA or gDNA that made up the material.

Original analysis: Reference gene primer amplification yielded estimated nucleated cell counts. TCRdb keeps only in-frame clones here, not all; method: immunoSEQ multiplex PCR. From that table come the V and J calls and clone size; the DNA was used to work out D and trimming. The table lists about 210,000 clones, roughly 85% of them singletons. There are 14 residues in the CDR3. CDR1 and CDR2 from the germline V gene are LGHNT and FRNRAP. Concerning this clone: Mismatch with germline at one junction end may stem from a read error.

The sequenced material came from peripheral blood. The sequence was collected from a woman aged 40 to 50 with active or convalescent COVID-19. The chain is built from TRBV12-5 and TRBJ2-5, with TRBD1 matching 7 bases. The CDR3, as DNA: TGTGCTAGTGGTTTGGGCCCCCTTACAGGGGATGTGGACTTC. It is translated as CASGLGPLTGDVDF.